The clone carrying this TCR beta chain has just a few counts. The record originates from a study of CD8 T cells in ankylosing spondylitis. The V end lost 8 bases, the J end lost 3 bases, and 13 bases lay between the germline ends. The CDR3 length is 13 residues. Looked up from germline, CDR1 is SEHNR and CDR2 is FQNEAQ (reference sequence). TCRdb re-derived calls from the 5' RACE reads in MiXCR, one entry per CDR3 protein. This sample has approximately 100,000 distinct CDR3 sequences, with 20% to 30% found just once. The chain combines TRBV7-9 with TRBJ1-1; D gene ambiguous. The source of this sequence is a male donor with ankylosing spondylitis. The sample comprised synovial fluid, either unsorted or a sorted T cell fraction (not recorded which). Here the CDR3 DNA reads TGTGCCAGCCTCGGGGAGTTGTACACTGAAGCTTTCTTT. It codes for CASLGELYTEAFF.